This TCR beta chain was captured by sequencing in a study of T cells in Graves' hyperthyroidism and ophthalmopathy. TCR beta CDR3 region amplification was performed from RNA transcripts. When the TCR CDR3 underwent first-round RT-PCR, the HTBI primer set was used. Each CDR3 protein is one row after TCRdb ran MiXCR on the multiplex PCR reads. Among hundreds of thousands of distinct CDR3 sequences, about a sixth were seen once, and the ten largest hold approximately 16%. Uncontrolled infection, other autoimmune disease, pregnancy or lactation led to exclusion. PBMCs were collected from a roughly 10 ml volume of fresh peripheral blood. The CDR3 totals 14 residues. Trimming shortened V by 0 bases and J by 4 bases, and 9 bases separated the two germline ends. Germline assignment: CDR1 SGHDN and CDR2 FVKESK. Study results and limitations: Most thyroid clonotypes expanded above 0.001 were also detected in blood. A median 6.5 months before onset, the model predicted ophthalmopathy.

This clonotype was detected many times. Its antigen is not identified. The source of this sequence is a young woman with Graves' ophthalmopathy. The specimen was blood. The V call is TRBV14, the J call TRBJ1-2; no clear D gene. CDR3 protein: CASSQDLYGYGYTF. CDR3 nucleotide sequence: TGTGCCAGCAGCCAAGATTTATACGGCTATGGCTACACCTTC. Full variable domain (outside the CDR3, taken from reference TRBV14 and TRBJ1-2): EAGVTQFPSHSVIEKGQTVTLRCDPISGHDNLYWYRRVMGKEIKFLLHFVKESKQDESGMPNNRFLAERTGGTYSTLKVQPAELEDSGVYFCASSQDLYGYGYTFGSGTRLTVV.